One T cell receptor (beta chain) is described in this entry. These data belong to a study of cytomegalovirus exposure and HLA in healthy donors. The germline V gene has CDR1 MDHEN and CDR2 SYDVKM. V was pared by 1 base and J by 8 bases, with 4 bases of the junction left unmatched. The CDR3 length is 14 residues. The PCR made use of 60 Vbeta and 13 Jbeta primers. The assay was immunoSEQ multiplex PCR, and TCRdb's table has in-frame clones only and misses some. The table lists roughly 100,000 clones, about 64% of them singletons. The V gene is TRBV28, the J gene TRBJ2-1; 8 bases agree with TRBD1. The sequence was collected from a female donor in good health and CMV-seronegative. The sequenced material came from PBMCs. CDR3: CASSLSGGWDEQFF. The CDR3 nucleotides are TGTGCCAGCAGTTTATCAGGGGGCTGGGATGAGCAGTTCTTC.